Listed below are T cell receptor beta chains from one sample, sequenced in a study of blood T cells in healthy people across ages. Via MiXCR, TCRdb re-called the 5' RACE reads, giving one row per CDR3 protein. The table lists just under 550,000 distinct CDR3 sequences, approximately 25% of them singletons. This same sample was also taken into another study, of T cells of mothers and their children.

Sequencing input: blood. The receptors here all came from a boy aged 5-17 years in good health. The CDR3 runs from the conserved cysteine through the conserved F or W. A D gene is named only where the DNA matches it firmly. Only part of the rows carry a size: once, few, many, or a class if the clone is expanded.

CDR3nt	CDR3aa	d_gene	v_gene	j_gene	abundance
TGCACAACGAGGGGGGAGAACACTGAAGCTTTCTTT	CTTRGENTEAFF	NA	TRBV29-1	TRBJ1-1	NA
TGTGCCAGCCTCGCAACGACCAGGGGCTACGAGCAGTACTTC	CASLATTRGYEQYF	NA	TRBV6-2/TRBV6-3	TRBJ2-7	NA
TGTGCCAGCAGCGTAGGGACTAGCTTCACCCAAGAGACCCAGTACTTC	CASSVGTSFTQETQYF	TRBD2	TRBV9	TRBJ2-5	few
TGTGCCAGCAGCTCCGCTGGGTGGTCGAGCACTGAAGCTTTCTTT	CASSSAGWSSTEAFF	NA	TRBV7-2	TRBJ1-1	NA
TGTGCCAGCAGTTTAAGGGCCGGACAGGCGACTCAGCCCCAGCATTTT	CASSLRAGQATQPQHF	TRBD1	TRBV27	TRBJ1-5	few
TGTGCCAGCAGATCGCTAAAGACAGCGGGGGACACTGAAGCTTTCTTT	CASRSLKTAGDTEAFF	NA	TRBV12-3/TRBV12-4	TRBJ1-1	NA
TGTGCCACCAGTGACCCCGCTCGACAGGGAGTATTTGTTAGTGAGCAGTTCTTC	CATSDPARQGVFVSEQFF	TRBD1	TRBV24-1	TRBJ2-1	NA
TGTGCCAGCAGCTCAGGACTAGCGGAGACCCAGTACTTC	CASSSGLAETQYF	TRBD2	TRBV7-3	TRBJ2-5	many
TGTGCCAGCAGCTTGACAGGGGTCTGGTATGGCTACACCTTC	CASSLTGVWYGYTF	TRBD1	TRBV5-6	TRBJ1-2	NA
TGCAGTGCTAGGCGGATTAGCGGGGCAGATACGCAGTATTTT	CSARRISGADTQYF	TRBD2	TRBV20-1	TRBJ2-3	NA
TGTGCCAGCAGTGAACGCCCAGCGGGGGTGTACGAGCAGTACTTC	CASSERPAGVYEQYF	TRBD2	TRBV2	TRBJ2-7	many
TGTGCCAGCAGCACCCCCCAATACGAGCAGTACTTC	CASSTPQYEQYF	NA	TRBV6-2/TRBV6-3	TRBJ2-7	many
TGCGCCAGCAGCCAAGATTTAATGGGGCTAGCGGGATCGGGCGGGGAGCTGTTTTTT	CASSQDLMGLAGSGGELFF	TRBD2	TRBV4-3	TRBJ2-2	many
TGCGTCAGCAGCCAAGGAGCTGCGCTCTCCTACGAGCAGTACTTC	CVSSQGAALSYEQYF	NA	TRBV4-1	TRBJ2-7	NA
TGTGCCAGCAGTGGACTCTACAATGAGCAGTTCTTC	CASSGLYNEQFF	NA	TRBV2	TRBJ2-1	few
TGCAGTGCTAGTAGCCTGTCCTACTCGCGGTACGAGCAGTACTTC	CSASSLSYSRYEQYF	NA	TRBV20-1	TRBJ2-7	NA
TGTGCCACCAGCAGAGAGGAGAGCTCCTACGAGCAATACTTC	CATSREESSYEQYF	NA	TRBV15	TRBJ2-5	few
TGTGCCAGCAGCCAAGCGGGGGGGCGTGAGACCCAGTACTTC	CASSQAGGRETQYF	TRBD2	TRBV3-1	TRBJ2-5	many